Sequencing of this TCR beta chain was carried out in a study of OX40 agonist ivuxolimab in advanced cancers. Turning to the study itself: Having had anti-PD-1, anti-PD-L1 or anti-CTLA-4 therapy before was allowed, and about 40% had some.

CDR3 length equals 15 residues. The germline gives CDR1 SGHTA, CDR2 FQGTGA. V shed 1 base, J shed 4 bases, and the junction held 2 bases outside the gene matches. Clones were sequenced by immunoSEQ multiplex PCR, and TCRdb holds only the in-frame ones, with some missing. Of more than 60,000 clones in the sample, 75% to 90% were seen once. Only one count was recorded for this clone. The sequencing here drew on CD4+ or CD8+ T cells sorted from blood, taken in a trial of the OX40 agonist ivuxolimab. The V gene is TRBV7-3, the J gene TRBJ2-1; TRBD1 matches 9 bases. The sequence came from an adult with an advanced solid tumor such as melanoma, head and neck, liver or kidney cancer. The CDR3 DNA reads as TGTGCCAGCAGCTTAAGACAGGGGGGATACAATGAGCAGTTCTTC. This encodes CASSLRQGGYNEQFF.